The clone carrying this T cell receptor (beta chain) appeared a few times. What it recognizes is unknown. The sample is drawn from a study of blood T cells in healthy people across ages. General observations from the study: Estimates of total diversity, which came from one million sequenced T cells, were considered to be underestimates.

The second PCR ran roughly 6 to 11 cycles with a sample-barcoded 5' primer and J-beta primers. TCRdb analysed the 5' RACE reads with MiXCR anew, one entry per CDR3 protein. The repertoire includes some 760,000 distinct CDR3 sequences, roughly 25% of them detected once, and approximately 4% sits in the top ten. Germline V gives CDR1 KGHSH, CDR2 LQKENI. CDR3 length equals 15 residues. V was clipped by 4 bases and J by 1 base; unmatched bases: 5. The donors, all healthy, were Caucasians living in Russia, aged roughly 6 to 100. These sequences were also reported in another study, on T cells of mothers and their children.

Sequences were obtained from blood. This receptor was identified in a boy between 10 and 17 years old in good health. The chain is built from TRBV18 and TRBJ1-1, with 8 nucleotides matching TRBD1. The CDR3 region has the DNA TGTGCCAGCTCACTAACGGGACAGGCGAACACTGAAGCTTTCTTT. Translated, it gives CASSLTGQANTEAFF.